The 13 T cell receptor beta chains below come from one sample, sequenced in a study of blood T cell repertoires in COVID-19. Assay: immunoSEQ multiplex PCR; the TCRdb copy retains only in-frame clones and omits some. The sample yields 300,000 to 350,000 clones, approximately 90% seen once. The sample was peripheral blood. These receptors were collected from a woman aged 18-35 years who had recovered from COVID-19.

This clone was seen a handful of times. The chain couples TRBV27 to TRBJ2-7; TRBD1 is a possible D gene (5 bases). With 6 bases removed from V and 4 bases from J, the gap between germline ends came to 13 bases. CDR3 length equals 13 residues. Germline V gene lookup returns CDR1 MNHEY and CDR2 SMNVEV (reference sequence). CDR3 sequence reads: CASSLTQGYEQYV. Written as DNA, the CDR3 is TGTGCCAGCAGCCTAACCCAGGGTTACGAGCAGTACGTC.

The chain recombines TRBV7-9 with TRBJ2-3, with 10 bases aligning to TRBD2. Germline CDR1 and CDR2: SEHNR and FQNEAQ (reference sequence). Trimming at V came to 2 bases and at J to 3 bases, leaving 5 bases not matched to a gene. CDR3 length: 16 amino acids. The CDR3 nucleotides are TGTGCCAGCAGCTTACTCTCTAGCGGGAGAACAGATACGCAGTATTTT. As protein: CASSLLSSGRTDTQYF.

This sequence joins TRBV28 and TRBJ2-7; TRBD1 is a possible D gene (5 bases). CDR1 is MDHEN, CDR2 SYDVKM, per germline. V gave up 6 bases and J gave up 7 bases, with 22 bases separating them. The CDR3 runs to 15 residues. CDR3 sequence (DNA): TGTGCCAGCAGCCCGCCTTTACAGGTCCTAAGGGAGCAGTACGTC. Its translation is CASSPPLQVLREQYV.

The rearrangement links TRBV10-3 to TRBJ2-3, with D maybe TRBD1 (6 bases). CDR3 size: 16 residues. V was clipped by 2 bases and J by 4 bases, with 16 bases between them. Germline lookup yields CDR1 ENHRY and CDR2 SYGVKD. DNA for the CDR3: TGTGCCATCAGTGAGGGGGATACAGGGACGGCAGATACGCAGTATTTT. It codes for CAISEGDTGTADTQYF.

The chain links TRBV7-9 to TRBJ2-1; TRBD2 aligns across 12 bases. The CDR3 is 18 amino acids. V was clipped by 1 base and J by 8 bases; unmatched bases: 12. Germline assignment: CDR1 SEHNR and CDR2 FQNEAQ (reference sequence). The CDR3 sequence: CASSLGRVRLAGEDEQFF. DNA for the CDR3: TGTGCCAGCAGCTTAGGCCGGGTGAGACTAGCGGGAGAGGATGAGCAGTTCTTC.

The V and J genes are TRBV20-1 and TRBJ1-5; D remains ambiguous. This CDR3 comprises 14 residues. Germline V gene sequence: CDR1 DFQATT, CDR2 SNEGSKA (reference sequence). V lost 3 bases and J lost 6, with 15 bases in between. The DNA for the CDR3 is TGCAGTGCTAGTCTGCACGGCGGTACTCAGCCCCAGCATTTT. This translates into CSASLHGGTQPQHF.

The V gene is TRBV5-8, the J gene TRBJ2-7; 13 bases align to TRBD2. V lost 4 bases and J lost 3; bases outside the gene matches: 7. Germline assignment: CDR1 SGHTS and CDR2 YDEGEE. The CDR3 has 16 amino acids. Here the CDR3 reads CASSKRTSGGFYEQYV. CDR3 nucleotides: TGTGCCAGCAGCAAAAGGACTAGCGGGGGCTTCTACGAGCAGTACGTC.

This sequence joins TRBV6-5 and TRBJ2-1; D ambiguous. CDR1 is MNHEY and CDR2 is SVGAGI in the germline V gene. The CDR3 sequence is 13 residues long. V was clipped by 2 bases and J by 2 bases, with 4 bases between them. For the CDR3, the DNA is TGTGCCAGCAGTTACGACACCTACAATGAGCAGTTCTTC. Its protein is CASSYDTYNEQFF.

The rearrangement links TRBV9 to TRBJ1-1; 11 bases are a match to TRBD1. Per the germline V gene, CDR1 is SGDLS and CDR2 is YYNGEE. Trimming cost V 4 bases and J 4 bases; bases outside gene matches: 3. This CDR3 has 14 amino acids. CDR3 residues: CASSYGTGGTEAFF. The CDR3 region has the DNA TGTGCCAGCAGCTACGGGACAGGGGGCACTGAAGCTTTCTTT. Based on the CDR3 plus reference TRBV9 and TRBJ1-1, the full variable domain is DSGVTQTPKHLITATGQRVTLRCSPRSGDLSVYWYQQSLDQGLQFLIQYYNGEERAKGNILERFSAQQFPDLHSELNLSSLELGDSALYFCASSYGTGGTEAFFGQGTRLTVV.

This clone was recorded only once. The CDR3 sequence: CTSSQDTGLASYEQYV. The DNA for the CDR3 is TGCACCAGCAGCCAAGATACGGGACTAGCCTCCTACGAGCAGTACGTC. J is TRBJ2-7 and V is TRBV1; no DNA check was done on the table's D call, TRBD2. TRBV1 represents a pseudogene. The CDR3 loop spans 16 amino acids.

This clone was seen a single time. The chain employs TRBV21-1 and TRBJ2-6; TRBD2 reflects the table's D call only, with no check against the DNA. TRBV21-1 is given as a pseudogene. The CDR3 spans 14 residues. The CDR3 sequence is CARSSSSGANVLTF. The CDR3 nucleotides read TGTGCCAGAAGTAGCTCCTCTGGGGCCAACGTCCTGACTTTC.

This clone was picked up one time. The chain uses TRBV20-1 and TRBJ2-7; D gene unclear. The V end lost 0 bases, the J end lost 2 bases, and 2 bases lay between the germline ends. Per germline, CDR1 DFQATT and CDR2 SNEGSKA (reference sequence). This CDR3 is 11 amino acids long. CDR3 coding DNA: TGCAGTGCTAGAGACGCCTACGAGCAGTACGTC. Translated, it gives CSARDAYEQYV.

In this sample, this clone turned up once. This chain joins TRBV12-3 or TRBV12-4 and TRBJ1-2; 10 bases align to TRBD1. The trim removed 8 bases at V and 8 bases at J, leaving 8 bases unmatched. The CDR3 consists of 13 residues. The CDR3 DNA follows: TGTGCCAGCGGCGACAGGGGGCAGGGAGGCTACACCTTC. Translating it yields CASGDRGQGGYTF.